The clone carrying this T cell receptor beta chain was counted at least ten times. The antigen is unknown. The sample originates from a study of T cell repertoires in cytomegalovirus infection. About the study: Newly reported HLA-C-restricted and thoroughly characterized HLA-B-restricted CMV epitopes were employed.

Using its own MiXCR run on the reads, TCRdb lists one record per CDR3 protein. The sample records tens of thousands of distinct CDR3 sequences, 28% being singletons. This CDR3 is built from 12 residues. V gave up 5 bases and J gave up 6 bases, with 8 bases separating them. From germline, CDR1 is SEHNR and CDR2 FQNEAQ (reference sequence). The material was CD8+ T cells from cultured PBMCs, obtained from culture after CMV antigen stimulation. V usage is TRBV7-9 and J usage is TRBJ2-1; the D gene is possibly TRBD1 (6 bases). This clonotype was sampled from a human donor in good health (CMV status not recorded). Some clones in this sample may be carry-over from other donors' samples. CDR3 protein: CASSTDSNEQFF. CDR3 nucleotides: TGTGCCAGCAGCACGGACAGCAATGAGCAGTTCTTC.